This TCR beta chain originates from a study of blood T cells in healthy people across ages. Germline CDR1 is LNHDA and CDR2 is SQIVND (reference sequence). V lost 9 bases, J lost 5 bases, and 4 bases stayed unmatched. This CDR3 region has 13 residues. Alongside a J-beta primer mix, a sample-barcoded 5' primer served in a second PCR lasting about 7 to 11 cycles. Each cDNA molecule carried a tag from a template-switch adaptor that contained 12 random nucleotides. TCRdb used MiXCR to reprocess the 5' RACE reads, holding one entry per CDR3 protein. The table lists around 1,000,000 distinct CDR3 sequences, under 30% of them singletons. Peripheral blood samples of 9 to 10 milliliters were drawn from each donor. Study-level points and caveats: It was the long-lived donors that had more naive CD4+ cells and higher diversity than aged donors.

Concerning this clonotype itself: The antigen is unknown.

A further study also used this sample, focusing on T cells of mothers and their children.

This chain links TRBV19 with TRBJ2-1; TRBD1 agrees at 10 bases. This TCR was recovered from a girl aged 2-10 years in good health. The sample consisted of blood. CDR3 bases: TGTGCCAGGGGACAGGGGTCGGACAATGAGCAGTTCTTC. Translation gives CARGQGSDNEQFF.